This record looks at one T cell receptor beta chain sequence and its context. Its antigen is unidentified. The sample comes from a study of OX40 agonist ivuxolimab in advanced cancers. Across the study: Patients received intravenous ivuxolimab every 2 weeks at 0.01 to 10 mg/kg. Findings and caveats of the study: Antigen specificity was not determined for the expanded peripheral T cells. Low normalized T-cell clonal expansion was also seen in some nonresponders. The mean number of expanded clones was higher in CD8+ T cells than in CD4+.

CDR3 size: 11 residues. Looked up from germline, CDR1 is GTSNPN and CDR2 is SVGIG (reference sequence). V shed 7 bases, J shed 12 bases, and the junction held 9 bases outside the gene matches. The table came from immunoSEQ multiplex PCR; TCRdb's copy has only in-frame clones and leaves some out. The sample lists 150,000 to 170,000 clones; 94% were seen once. The TCR sequence derives from an adult with an advanced solid tumor such as melanoma, head and neck, liver or kidney cancer. The source material was CD4+ or CD8+ T cells sorted from blood, sampled in a trial of the OX40 agonist ivuxolimab. V usage is TRBV30 and J usage is TRBJ2-7, with 10 bases matching TRBD1. The CDR3 here is CASSTGGMVYF. The CDR3 nucleotides are TGTGCCTCCTCGACAGGGGGCATGGTGTACTTC.